A single sample is the source of the 22 T cell receptor beta chains below, sequenced in a study of blood T cell repertoires in COVID-19. TCRdb keeps only in-frame clones here, not all; method: immunoSEQ multiplex PCR. Seen here are some 180,000 clones, about 86% observed once, and the top ten hold around 24%. Sequencing was carried out using PBMCs or T cells enriched from blood (not recorded which). These receptors came from a woman aged 40 to 49 in a cohort exposed to, infected with or recovered from COVID-19 (not recorded which).

This clone occurred once. The chain is built from TRBV5-1 and TRBJ1-1; D call uncertain. Deletions cut 0 bases from V and 4 bases from J, with 10 bases between. CDR3 length equals 14 residues. Germline-derived CDR1 and CDR2 are SGHRS and YFSETQ. The CDR3 region has the DNA TGCGCCAGCAGCTTGGGCGACGGGAGCACTGAAGCTTTCTTT. It specifies CASSLGDGSTEAFF.

This clone was observed a single time. In nucleotides, the CDR3 is TGCGCCAGCAGCAAAGGACAGGGGGCAAGTGATACGCAGTATTTT. Translated, it gives CASSKGQGASDTQYF. This chain connects TRBV4-1 to TRBJ2-3; 11 bases align to TRBD1. Germline CDR1 and CDR2: MGHRA and YSYEKL. The V gene end was trimmed by 5 bases and the J gene end by 6 bases; junction bases not matched to a gene: 7. The CDR3 sequence is 15 residues long.

This clone came up a few times. This chain links TRBV4-2 with TRBJ2-5; maybe TRBD2 (6 bases). The CDR3 has 15 residues. V lost 0 bases to trimming and J lost 1 base, with 9 bases between them. The germline CDR1 and CDR2 sequences are LGHNA and YNFKEQ. This CDR3 is CASSQDLGGQETQYF. The CDR3 DNA sequence: TGTGCCAGCAGCCAAGATTTGGGGGGCCAAGAGACCCAGTACTTC.

This sequence joins TRBV7-9 and TRBJ2-5; 8 nucleotides match TRBD2. V was pared by 1 base and J by 8 bases, with 12 bases of the junction left unmatched. The CDR3 length is 16 residues. Germline V CDR1 and CDR2: SEHNR, FQNEAQ (reference sequence). Here the CDR3 DNA reads TGTGCCAGCAGCTTAGGGGCCAAACTAGCGGAGCTAACCCAGTACTTC. This gives the protein CASSLGAKLAELTQYF.

This chain connects TRBV10-3 to TRBJ1-5; D unresolved. This CDR3 has 12 residues. CDR1 and CDR2 (germline): ENHRY, SYGVKD. V was pared by 0 bases and J by 6 bases, with 3 bases between. CDR3 coding DNA: TGTGCCATCAGTGAGTCTATTCAGCCCCAGCATTTT. The encoded protein is CAISESIQPQHF.

This clone showed up just a few times. The chain has TRBV11-2 and TRBJ2-1; no clear D gene. This CDR3 is built from 15 residues. CDR1 and CDR2 from the germline V gene are SGHAT and FQNNGV. Trimming pared 1 base from V and 6 bases from J, leaving 13 bases between. This CDR3 reads CASSLGISSGNEQFF. In nucleotides, the CDR3 is TGTGCCAGCAGCTTAGGCATTAGCTCGGGCAATGAGCAGTTCTTC.

The rearrangement uses TRBV4-1 and TRBJ2-1; a possible D gene is TRBD2 (6 bases). This CDR3 spans 12 amino acids. Germline V CDR1 and CDR2: MGHRA, YSYEKL. The V gene lost 8 bases and the J gene lost 6 bases, with 11 bases spanning the gap. The CDR3 spells CASSTRGNEQFF. The DNA of the CDR3 is TGCGCCAGCTCGACTAGGGGCAATGAGCAGTTCTTC.

J is TRBJ1-1 and V is TRBV28; D not resolved. Looked up from germline, CDR1 is MDHEN and CDR2 is SYDVKM. Trimming left V 7 bases short and J 5 bases short, with 20 bases between. The CDR3 is 15 amino acids. The CDR3 bases are TGTGCCAGCAAAAGAACGGGAGATGGGCGGACTGAAGCTTTCTTT. Residues: CASKRTGDGRTEAFF. The variable domain in full, completed from reference TRBV28 and TRBJ1-1, reads DVKVTQSSRYLVKRTGEKVFLECVQDMDHENMFWYRQDPGLGLRLIYFSYDVKMKEKGDIPEGYSVSREKKERFSLILESASTNQTSMYLCASKRTGDGRTEAFFGQGTRLTVV.

The rearrangement uses TRBV19 and TRBJ1-2, with TRBD1 as a possible D gene (6 bases). CDR1 is LNHDA and CDR2 is SQIVND in the germline V gene (reference sequence). With 7 bases removed from V and 2 bases from J, the gap between germline ends came to 14 bases. The CDR3 is made up of 14 amino acids. The CDR3 region has the DNA TGTGCCAGTACCCCATCTGGGGGCAACTATGGCTACACCTTC. Its protein is CASTPSGGNYGYTF. Full variable domain (rest looked up from reference TRBV19 and TRBJ1-2): DGGITQSPKYLFRKEGQNVTLSCEQNLNHDAMYWYRQDPGQGLRLIYYSQIVNDFQKGDIAEGYSVSREKKESFPLTVTSAQKNPTAFYLCASTPSGGNYGYTFGSGTRLTVV.

This clone was seen more than once but under ten times. The J gene is TRBJ1-4, the V gene TRBV27; D call uncertain. This CDR3 has 12 residues. The germline V and J ends were trimmed by 3 bases and 4 bases, with 3 bases remaining between them. Per germline, CDR1 MNHEY and CDR2 SMNVEV (reference sequence). CDR3 in amino acids: CASSFLNEKLFF. The CDR3 DNA reads as TGTGCCAGCAGTTTCCTTAATGAAAAACTGTTTTTT.

This chain connects TRBV7-8 to TRBJ2-7; possible D gene TRBD1, 6 bases. The germline CDR1 and CDR2 sequences are SGHVS and FQNEAQ. The CDR3 is made up of 14 amino acids. V lost 2 bases to trimming and J lost 3 bases, with 11 bases between them. The CDR3 DNA follows: TGTGCCAGCAGCTTACTTTCCAGGGGCTACGAGCAGTACTTC. Its translation: CASSLLSRGYEQYF.

This clone was counted many times. This chain links TRBV27 with TRBJ1-2; 10 bases agree with TRBD1. Germline V lookup: CDR1 MNHEY, CDR2 SMNVEV (reference sequence). V shed 5 bases, J shed 6 bases, and the junction held 12 bases outside the gene matches. The CDR3 has 16 residues. The CDR3 DNA reads as TGTGCCAGCAGTGGGGACAGGGGAGGGGGTTTTGATGGCTACACCTTC. This translates into CASSGDRGGGFDGYTF.

The genes are TRBV6-5 and TRBJ1-2, with 8 positions matching TRBD1. V was pared by 5 bases and J by 8 bases, with 13 bases of the junction left unmatched. Germline values: CDR1 MNHEY, CDR2 SVGAGI. The CDR3 loop spans 15 amino acids. The CDR3 is CASSPDRASWKGYTF. The DNA for the CDR3 is TGTGCCAGCAGTCCGGACAGGGCCTCCTGGAAGGGCTACACCTTC.

The gene calls are TRBV5-1 and TRBJ2-3; D is unresolved. The CDR3 is 14 residues long. Germline V gives CDR1 SGHRS, CDR2 YFSETQ. Between the trimmed V and J ends, which lost 1 base and 2 bases, there was a span of 8 bases. The CDR3 is CASSLTVPTDTQYF. The CDR3 nucleotides read TGCGCCAGCAGCTTGACAGTGCCCACAGATACGCAGTATTTT.

This clone has only one observation. The V gene is TRBV6-5, the J gene TRBJ2-1, with TRBD2 identical over 12 bases. The CDR3 is made up of 16 amino acids. J was trimmed by 7 bases and V by 0 bases; bases with no gene match: 4. CDR1 and CDR2 (germline): MNHEY, SVGAGI. The CDR3 region has the DNA TGTGCCAGCAGTTACTCCCTAGCGGGGGGGCTGAATGAGCAGTTCTTC. It yields the protein CASSYSLAGGLNEQFF.

A single count supports this clone. The rearrangement uses TRBV4-3 and TRBJ1-6; D remains ambiguous. There are 17 residues in the CDR3. Germline V gives CDR1 LGHNA, CDR2 YSLEER. V was shortened by 6 bases and J by 7 bases, with 22 bases between the two germline ends. The CDR3: CASRRKLRDTENSPLHF. DNA of the CDR3: TGCGCCAGCAGGCGTAAATTAAGAGACACTGAGAATTCACCCCTCCACTTT.

Here the CDR3 reads CASSPIYGREYQETQYF. CDR3 nucleotides: TGTGCCAGCAGCCCTATTTATGGGCGGGAGTACCAAGAGACCCAGTACTTC. The chain is built from TRBV7-9 and TRBJ2-5, with 7 bases lining up with TRBD2. This CDR3 is built from 17 residues. V was pared by 5 bases and J by 0 bases, with 12 bases of the junction left unmatched. Germline CDR1 is SEHNR and CDR2 is FQNEAQ (reference sequence).

The chain links TRBV30 to TRBJ2-7, with 7 bases that match TRBD1. The CDR3 is 13 amino acids. The germline V gene has CDR1 GTSNPN and CDR2 SVGIG (reference sequence). With V trimmed by 2 bases and J by 2 bases, 3 bases remained unmatched. CDR3 protein: CAWSIQGAYEQYF. The CDR3 DNA sequence: TGTGCCTGGAGTATCCAGGGGGCCTACGAGCAGTACTTC.

This clone showed up just a few times. The chain links TRBV4-2 to TRBJ2-5, with 7 bases fitting TRBD1. From germline, CDR1 is LGHNA and CDR2 YNFKEQ. CDR3 length equals 15 residues. Trimming removed 0 bases from V and 2 bases from J; junction bases left unmatched: 3. The CDR3 DNA reads as TGTGCCAGCAGCCAAGATGGGACAGAGCAAGAGACCCAGTACTTC. Translating it yields CASSQDGTEQETQYF.

CDR3 in amino acids: CASSQTGPLRVEAFF. CDR3 sequence (DNA): TGTGCCAGCAGCCAAACAGGGCCCTTAAGGGTAGAAGCTTTCTTT. V is TRBV14 and J is TRBJ1-1, with D possibly TRBD1 on 6 matching bases. CDR1 is SGHDN, CDR2 FVKESK, per germline. V was shortened by 2 bases and J by 8 bases, with 18 bases between the two germline ends. The CDR3 is 15 residues long.

The J gene is TRBJ1-2, the V gene TRBV10-3; possible D gene TRBD1, 5 bases. This CDR3 comprises 12 residues. Germline V gene sequence: CDR1 ENHRY, CDR2 SYGVKD. V gave up 10 bases and J gave up 1 base, with 10 bases separating them. The DNA for the CDR3 is TGTGCCACTCTGGGGGGTAACTATGGCTACACCTTC. Protein sequence: CATLGGNYGYTF.

Only one count was recorded for this clone. V gene TRBV4-2 combines with J gene TRBJ2-7; no reliable D call. The V end was cut by 5 bases, the J end by 0 bases, with 8 bases between. The CDR3 loop spans 13 amino acids. CDR1 is LGHNA, CDR2 YNFKEQ, per germline. The CDR3 DNA is TGTGCCAGCAGCGCGATCATCTCCTACGAGCAGTACTTC. The encoded protein is CASSAIISYEQYF.